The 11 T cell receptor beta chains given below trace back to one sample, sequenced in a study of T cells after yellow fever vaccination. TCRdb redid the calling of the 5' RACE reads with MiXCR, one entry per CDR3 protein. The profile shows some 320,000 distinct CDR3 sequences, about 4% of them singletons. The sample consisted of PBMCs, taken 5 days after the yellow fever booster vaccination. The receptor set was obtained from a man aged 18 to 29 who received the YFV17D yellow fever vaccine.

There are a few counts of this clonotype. CDR3 protein: CASRELGGKETQYF. The CDR3 region has the DNA TGTGCCAGCAGGGAACTCGGAGGAAAAGAGACCCAGTACTTC. The chain recombines TRBV7-2 with TRBJ2-5; TRBD2 might be the D (5 bases). Germline loops: CDR1 SGHTA, CDR2 FQGNSA. Trimming stripped 6 bases from V and 3 bases from J, with 14 bases between. The CDR3 length is 14 residues.

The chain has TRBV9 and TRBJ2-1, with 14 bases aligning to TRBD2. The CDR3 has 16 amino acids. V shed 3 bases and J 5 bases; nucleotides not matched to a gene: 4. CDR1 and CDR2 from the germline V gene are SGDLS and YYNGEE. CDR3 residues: CASSGLAGGPDNEQFF. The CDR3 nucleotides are TGTGCCAGCAGCGGACTAGCGGGGGGGCCCGACAATGAGCAGTTCTTC. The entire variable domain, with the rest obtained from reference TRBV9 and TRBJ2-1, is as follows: DSGVTQTPKHLITATGQRVTLRCSPRSGDLSVYWYQQSLDQGLQFLIQYYNGEERAKGNILERFSAQQFPDLHSELNLSSLELGDSALYFCASSGLAGGPDNEQFFGPGTRLTVL.

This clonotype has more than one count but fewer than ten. The CDR3 protein is CASELGRAGNTIYF. DNA of the CDR3: TGTGCTAGTGAATTGGGACGGGCAGGAAACACCATATATTTT. V gene TRBV12-5 combines with J gene TRBJ1-3, with a weak D call TRBD1 (5 bases). Germline-derived CDR1 and CDR2 are LGHNT and FRNRAP. The CDR3 sequence is 14 residues long. Trimming cost V 7 bases and J 4 bases, with 14 bases left between them.

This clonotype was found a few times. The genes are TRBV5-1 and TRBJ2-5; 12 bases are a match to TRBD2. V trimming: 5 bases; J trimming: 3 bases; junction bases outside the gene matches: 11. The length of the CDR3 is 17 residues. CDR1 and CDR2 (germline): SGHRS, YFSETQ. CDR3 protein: CASRPLAGGFGKETQYF. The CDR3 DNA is TGCGCCAGCAGGCCCCTAGCGGGGGGGTTTGGCAAAGAGACCCAGTACTTC.

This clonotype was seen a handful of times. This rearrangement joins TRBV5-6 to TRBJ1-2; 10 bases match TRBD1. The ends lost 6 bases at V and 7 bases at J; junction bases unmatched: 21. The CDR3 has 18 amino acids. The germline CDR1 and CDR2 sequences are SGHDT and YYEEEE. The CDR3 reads CASTQTGGTGAMEFGYTF. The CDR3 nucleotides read TGTGCCAGCACCCAAACCGGCGGGACAGGGGCGATGGAGTTTGGCTACACCTTC.

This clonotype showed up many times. CDR3 DNA sequence: TGCGCCAGCAGAAGTACTAGCGGGGGGAATGAGCAGTTCTTC. Translation: CASRSTSGGNEQFF. The chain joins TRBV5-1 to TRBJ2-1; 12 nucleotides line up with TRBD2. V shed 5 bases and J 7 bases; nucleotides not matched to a gene: 4. The CDR3 is 14 amino acids. Germline CDR1 is SGHRS and CDR2 is YFSETQ. Together with reference TRBV5-1 and TRBJ2-1, the CDR3 gives the full variable domain: KAGVTQTPRYLIKTRGQQVTLSCSPISGHRSVSWYQQTPGQGLQFLFEYFSETQRNKGNFPGRFSGRQFSNSRSEMNVSTLELGDSALYLCASRSTSGGNEQFFGPGTRLTVL.

This CDR3 is CASSGLGGNTGELFF. The DNA of the CDR3 is TGTGCCAGCAGCGGCCTCGGGGGGAACACCGGGGAGCTGTTTTTT. The chain uses TRBV7-2 and TRBJ2-2; TRBD2 might be the D (6 bases). Germline CDR1 reads SGHTA; CDR2 reads FQGNSA. V dropped 5 bases and J dropped 1 base, with 11 bases sitting between them. There are 15 residues in the CDR3.

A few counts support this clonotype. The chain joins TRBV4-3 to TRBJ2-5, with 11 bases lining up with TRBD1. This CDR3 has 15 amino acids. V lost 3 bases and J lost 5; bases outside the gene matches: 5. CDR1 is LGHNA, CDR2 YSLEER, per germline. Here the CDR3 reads CASSQGTGGRETQYF. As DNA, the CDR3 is TGCGCCAGCAGCCAGGGGACAGGGGGAAGGGAGACCCAGTACTTC.

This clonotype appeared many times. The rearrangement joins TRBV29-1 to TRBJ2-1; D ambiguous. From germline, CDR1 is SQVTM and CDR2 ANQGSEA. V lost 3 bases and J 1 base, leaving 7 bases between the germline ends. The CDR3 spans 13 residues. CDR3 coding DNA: TGCAGCGTTGACCAGTCTTCCTACAATGAGCAGTTCTTC. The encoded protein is CSVDQSSYNEQFF.

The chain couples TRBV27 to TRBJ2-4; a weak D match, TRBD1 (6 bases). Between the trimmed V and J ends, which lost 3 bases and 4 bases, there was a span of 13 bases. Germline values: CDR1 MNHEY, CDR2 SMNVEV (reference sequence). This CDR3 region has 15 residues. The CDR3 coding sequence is TGTGCCAGCAGTTTCCGTTCAGGGACAAAAAACATTCAGTACTTC. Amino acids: CASSFRSGTKNIQYF.

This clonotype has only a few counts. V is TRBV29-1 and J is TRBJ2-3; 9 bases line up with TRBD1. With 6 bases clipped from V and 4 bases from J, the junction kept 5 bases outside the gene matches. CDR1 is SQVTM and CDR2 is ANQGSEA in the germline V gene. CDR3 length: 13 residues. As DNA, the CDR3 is TGCAGCGTCTACAGGGGGCTGCCAGATACGCAGTATTTT. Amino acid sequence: CSVYRGLPDTQYF.